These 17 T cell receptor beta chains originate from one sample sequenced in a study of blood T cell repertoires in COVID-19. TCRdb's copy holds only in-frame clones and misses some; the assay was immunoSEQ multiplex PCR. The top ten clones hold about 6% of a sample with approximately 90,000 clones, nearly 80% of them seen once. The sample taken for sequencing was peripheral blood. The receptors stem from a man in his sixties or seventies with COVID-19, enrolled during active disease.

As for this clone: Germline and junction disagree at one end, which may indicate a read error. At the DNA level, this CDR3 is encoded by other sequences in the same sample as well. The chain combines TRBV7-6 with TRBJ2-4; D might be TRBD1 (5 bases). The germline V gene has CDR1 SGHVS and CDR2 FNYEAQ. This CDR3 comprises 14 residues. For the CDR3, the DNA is TGTGCCAGTAGCTTAATTCAGGGTACGGACATTCAGTACTTC. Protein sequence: CASSLIQGTDIQYF.

The CDR3 protein is CASRKGTGDGYTF. The CDR3, as DNA: TGTGCCAGCAGAAAGGGGACGGGAGATGGCTACACCTTC. The chain recombines TRBV12-3 or TRBV12-4 with TRBJ1-2, with D maybe TRBD1 (5 bases). V gave up 6 bases and J gave up 6 bases, with 14 bases separating them. This CDR3 comprises 13 residues.

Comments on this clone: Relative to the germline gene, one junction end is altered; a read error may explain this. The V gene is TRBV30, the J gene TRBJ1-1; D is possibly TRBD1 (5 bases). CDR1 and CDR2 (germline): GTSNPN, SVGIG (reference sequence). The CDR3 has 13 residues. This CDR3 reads CAWTQSLRGETFF. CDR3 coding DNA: TGTGCCTGGACCCAGTCGCTTAGGGGTGAAACTTTCTTT.

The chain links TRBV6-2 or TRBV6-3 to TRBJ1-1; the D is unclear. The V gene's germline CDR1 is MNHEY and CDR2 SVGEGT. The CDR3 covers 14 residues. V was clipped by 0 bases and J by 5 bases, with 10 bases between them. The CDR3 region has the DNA TGTGCCAGCAGTTACTCGGTTCGAGTAACTGAAGCTTTCTTT. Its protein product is CASSYSVRVTEAFF.

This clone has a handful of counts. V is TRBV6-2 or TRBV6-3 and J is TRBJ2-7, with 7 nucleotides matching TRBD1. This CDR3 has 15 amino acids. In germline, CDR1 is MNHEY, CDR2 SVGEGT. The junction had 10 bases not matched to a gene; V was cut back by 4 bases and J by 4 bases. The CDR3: CASSSNNRGKYEQYF. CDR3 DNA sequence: TGTGCCAGCAGTTCTAATAACAGGGGAAAGTACGAGCAGTACTTC.

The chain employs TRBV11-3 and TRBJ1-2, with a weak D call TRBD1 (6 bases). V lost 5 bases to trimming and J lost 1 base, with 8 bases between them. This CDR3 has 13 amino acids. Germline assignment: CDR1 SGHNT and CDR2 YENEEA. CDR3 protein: CASSLQGNYGYTF. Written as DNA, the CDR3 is TGTGCCAGCAGCCTACAGGGTAACTATGGCTACACCTTC.

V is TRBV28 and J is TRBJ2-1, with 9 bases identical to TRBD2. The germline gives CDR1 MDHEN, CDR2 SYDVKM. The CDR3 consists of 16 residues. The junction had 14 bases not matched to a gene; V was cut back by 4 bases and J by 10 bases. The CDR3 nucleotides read TGTGCCAGCAGTTCCCCTAGCGGGATCCTAAGTTACGAGCAGTTCTTC. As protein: CASSSPSGILSYEQFF.

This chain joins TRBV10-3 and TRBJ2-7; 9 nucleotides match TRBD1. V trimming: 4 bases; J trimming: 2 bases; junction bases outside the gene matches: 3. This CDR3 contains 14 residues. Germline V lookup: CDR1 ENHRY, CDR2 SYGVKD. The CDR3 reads CAISAGTGTYEQYF. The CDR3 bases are TGTGCCATCAGTGCCGGGACAGGGACCTACGAGCAGTACTTC.

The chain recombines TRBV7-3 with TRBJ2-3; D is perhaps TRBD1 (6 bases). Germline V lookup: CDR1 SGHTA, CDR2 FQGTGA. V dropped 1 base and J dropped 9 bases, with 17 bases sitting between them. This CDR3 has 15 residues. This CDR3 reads CASSLRGQPQQTQYF. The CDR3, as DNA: TGTGCCAGCAGCTTAAGGGGGCAACCACAGCAGACGCAGTATTTT.

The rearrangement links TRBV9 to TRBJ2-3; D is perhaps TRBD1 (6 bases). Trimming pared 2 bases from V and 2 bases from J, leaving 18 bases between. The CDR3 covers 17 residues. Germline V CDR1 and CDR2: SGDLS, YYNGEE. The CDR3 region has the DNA TGTGCCAGCAGCGTTCAACAGGGTACTCTTCTCACAGATACGCAGTATTTT. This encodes CASSVQQGTLLTDTQYF.

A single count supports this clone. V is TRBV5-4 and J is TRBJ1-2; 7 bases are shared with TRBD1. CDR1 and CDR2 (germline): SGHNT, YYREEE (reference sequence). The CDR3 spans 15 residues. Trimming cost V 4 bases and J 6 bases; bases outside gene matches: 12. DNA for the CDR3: TGTGCCAGCAGCCCCCAGGACAGGCGAAATGATGGCTACACCTTC. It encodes CASSPQDRRNDGYTF.

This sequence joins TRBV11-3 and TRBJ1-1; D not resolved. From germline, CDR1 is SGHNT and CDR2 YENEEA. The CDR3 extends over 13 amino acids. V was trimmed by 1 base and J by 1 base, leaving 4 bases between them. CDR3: CASSLAGNTEAFF. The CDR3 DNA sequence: TGTGCCAGCAGCTTAGCAGGGAACACTGAAGCTTTCTTT.

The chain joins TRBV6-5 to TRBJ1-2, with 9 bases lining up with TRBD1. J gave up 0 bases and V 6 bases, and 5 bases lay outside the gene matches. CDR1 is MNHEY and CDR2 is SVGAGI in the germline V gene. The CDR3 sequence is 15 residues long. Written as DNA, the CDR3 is TGTGCCAGCAGGGCAGGGACAGGGTCTAACTATGGCTACACCTTC. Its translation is CASRAGTGSNYGYTF.

The CDR3 loop is CASSFSRQGGQPQHF. The CDR3 DNA follows: TGTGCCAGCAGTTTTTCCAGGCAGGGGGGTCAGCCCCAGCATTTT. The chain couples TRBV27 to TRBJ1-5; 7 bases fit TRBD1. Germline V gives CDR1 MNHEY, CDR2 SMNVEV (reference sequence). The junction had 8 bases not matched to a gene; V was cut back by 3 bases and J by 6 bases. This CDR3 spans 15 amino acids.

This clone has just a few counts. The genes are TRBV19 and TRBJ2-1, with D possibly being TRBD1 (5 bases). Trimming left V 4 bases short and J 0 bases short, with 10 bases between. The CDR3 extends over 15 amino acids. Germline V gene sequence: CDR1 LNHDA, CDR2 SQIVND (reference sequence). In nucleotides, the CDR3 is TGTGCCAGTAGTAATGACAGAAGCTCCTACAATGAGCAGTTCTTC. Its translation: CASSNDRSSYNEQFF. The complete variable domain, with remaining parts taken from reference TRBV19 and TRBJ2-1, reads DGGITQSPKYLFRKEGQNVTLSCEQNLNHDAMYWYRQDPGQGLRLIYYSQIVNDFQKGDIAEGYSVSREKKESFPLTVTSAQKNPTAFYLCASSNDRSSYNEQFFGPGTRLTVL.

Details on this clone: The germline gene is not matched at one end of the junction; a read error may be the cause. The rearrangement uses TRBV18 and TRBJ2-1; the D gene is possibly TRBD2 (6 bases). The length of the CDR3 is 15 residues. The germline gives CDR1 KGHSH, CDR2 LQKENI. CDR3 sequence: CASSQSQGGIIEQFF. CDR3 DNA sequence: TGTGCCAGTTCACAATCTCAGGGAGGCATTATTGAGCAGTTCTTC.

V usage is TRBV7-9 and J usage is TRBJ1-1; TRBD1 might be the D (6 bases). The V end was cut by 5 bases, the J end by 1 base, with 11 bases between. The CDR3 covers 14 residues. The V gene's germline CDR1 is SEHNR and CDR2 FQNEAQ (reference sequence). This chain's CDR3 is CASSPIGGNTEAFF. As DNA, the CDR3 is TGTGCCAGCAGCCCCATAGGGGGGAACACTGAAGCTTTCTTT. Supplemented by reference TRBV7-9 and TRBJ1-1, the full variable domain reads DTGVSQNPRHKITKRGQNVTFRCDPISEHNRLYWYRQTLGQGPEFLTYFQNEAQLEKSRLLSDRFSAERPKGSFSTLEIQRTEQGDSAMYLCASSPIGGNTEAFFGQGTRLTVV.